This T cell receptor (beta chain) was captured in a study of T cell responses to AZD1222 COVID-19 vaccine. Study conclusions and caveats: Seropositivity was recorded at baseline in only five to seven AZD1222 recipients. Repertoires were obtained only post-peak T cell response. Clonal diversity was possibly underestimated, and white British individuals and females predominated among donors.

On this clone: As yet, its antigen is unknown.

Germline loops: CDR1 WNHNN, CDR2 SYGVQD (reference sequence). This CDR3 comprises 17 residues. V was clipped by 3 bases and J by 4 bases; unmatched bases: 9. The method was immunoSEQ multiplex PCR; TCRdb's version includes in-frame clones alone and lacks a portion of them. The table shows 130,000 to 150,000 clones, with 90% to 95% occurring only once. The chain carries TRBV10-1 and TRBJ2-7, with 13 bases aligning to TRBD2. This TCR was sampled from an adult who had recovered from COVID-19. The input for sequencing was peripheral blood, taken after recovery from COVID-19. The chain's CDR3 is CASSEKLAGGPMYEQYF. In DNA, the CDR3 is TGCGCCAGCAGTGAAAAACTAGCGGGAGGGCCTATGTACGAGCAGTACTTC.